These 9 T cell receptor beta chains share one sample of origin, sequenced in a study of T cell responses to AZD1222 COVID-19 vaccine. Assay: immunoSEQ multiplex PCR; the TCRdb copy retains only in-frame clones and omits some. The sample carries 120,000 to 150,000 clones, around 91% recorded once. The sample in question was peripheral blood, obtained on day 0 of AZD1222 vaccination. The receptors were sampled from an adult in good health.

The chain carries TRBV3-1 (or the pseudogene TRBV3-2) and TRBJ1-5; D is ambiguous. V dropped 3 bases and J dropped 9 bases, with 9 bases sitting between them. Germline CDR1 and CDR2: LGHDT and YNNKEL (reference sequence). The CDR3 spans 12 residues. This CDR3 is CASSQGSRPQHF. The CDR3 coding sequence is TGTGCCAGCAGCCAGGGGAGCAGGCCCCAGCATTTT.

This chain uses TRBV5-4 with TRBJ2-7; the D is unclear. Germline CDR1 is SGHNT and CDR2 is YYREEE (reference sequence). Trimming cost V 3 bases and J 0 bases, with 7 bases left between them. CDR3 length equals 13 residues. The chain's CDR3 is CASSWSGSYEQYF. For the CDR3, the DNA is TGTGCCAGCAGCTGGTCAGGCTCCTACGAGCAGTACTTC.

The CDR3 DNA reads as TGTGCCAGCAGCTTGGCCCCCGGCCCTTCCTACGAGCAGTACTTC. Translation gives CASSLAPGPSYEQYF. The J gene is TRBJ2-7, the V gene TRBV5-5; D unclear. V lost 0 bases and J 1 base, leaving 11 bases between the germline ends. There are 15 residues in the CDR3. The germline gives CDR1 SGHKS, CDR2 YYEKEE (reference sequence).

The V gene is TRBV27, the J gene TRBJ2-7, with D hard to call. CDR3 length equals 13 residues. Germline V gene data show CDR1 as MNHEY and CDR2 as SMNVEV (reference sequence). With 2 bases removed from V and 6 bases from J, the gap between germline ends came to 11 bases. In DNA form, the CDR3 reads TGTGCCAGCAGTTTACCGGGCTCGGGCGAGCAGTACTTC. Translated, it gives CASSLPGSGEQYF.

The chain combines TRBV20-1 with TRBJ2-2, with 9 bases fitting TRBD1. The CDR3 is 14 amino acids. Germline loops: CDR1 DFQATT, CDR2 SNEGSKA (reference sequence). Trimming took 3 bases from V and 7 from J; bases not matched to a gene: 6. The CDR3 loop is CSASRDRENGELFF. CDR3 nucleotide sequence: TGCAGTGCTAGTAGGGACAGGGAAAACGGGGAGCTGTTTTTT.

This chain joins TRBV15 and TRBJ1-2; TRBD1 matches 10 bases. The CDR3 consists of 15 residues. CDR1 and CDR2 (germline): LNHNV, YYDKDF (reference sequence). Unmatched junction bases numbered 6, after V lost 0 bases and J lost 8 bases. The CDR3 is CATSRDGQGGEGYTF. In DNA form, the CDR3 reads TGTGCCACCAGCAGAGATGGACAGGGGGGTGAGGGCTACACCTTC.

The chain recombines TRBV6-6 with TRBJ1-3; D ambiguous. CDR1 and CDR2 (germline): MNHNY, SVGAGI (reference sequence). CDR3 length: 14 amino acids. V was cut by 6 bases and J by 4 bases, with 13 bases left in between. The CDR3 spells CASRDSGLGNTIYF. The CDR3 DNA reads TGTGCCAGCAGGGACTCGGGCCTGGGAAACACCATATATTTT.

The V and J genes are TRBV5-4 and TRBJ1-2; TRBD1 agrees at 7 bases. The CDR3 extends over 13 amino acids. Germline CDR1 reads SGHNT; CDR2 reads YYREEE (reference sequence). The ends lost 6 bases at V and 4 bases at J; junction bases unmatched: 6. The CDR3 DNA reads as TGTGCCAGCAACCTAGGGGGCAGCTATGGCTACACCTTC. It specifies CASNLGGSYGYTF.

The chain employs TRBV28 and TRBJ2-7; 15 bases fit TRBD2. Germline V gives CDR1 MDHEN, CDR2 SYDVKM. V lost 6 bases and J lost 4; bases outside the gene matches: 10. The CDR3 loop spans 17 amino acids. This chain's CDR3 is CASSPALGLAGGYEQYF. The CDR3 DNA reads TGTGCCAGCAGCCCCGCCCTGGGACTAGCGGGAGGATACGAGCAGTACTTC.